This TCR beta chain is drawn from a study of T cell responses to AZD1222 COVID-19 vaccine (dated by TCRdb to about 2021). As for the study more broadly: Because spike-specific TCR depth and breadth did not differ between the two schedules, AZD1222 recipients who got a second dose at roughly 4 weeks were pooled with those who got a second dose at roughly 12 weeks. TCR sequencing covered roughly 230 trial participants: nearly 210 given two doses of AZD1222 and around 26 given two doses of MenACWY control vaccine. Trial participants were enrolled by age into 18-55, 56-69 and 70-plus year subgroups, with roughly 160, 29 and 62 TCR-sequenced participants respectively. The investigation overall reported the following: Conclusions about previously exposed vaccinees are limited because only five or six AZD1222 recipients were SARS-CoV-2 seropositive at baseline. No day 14 peak-response samples were available, so repertoires were characterized only after the peak T cell response. In the small 56-69-year group, the increase in depth fell short of significance, most likely because of low power. Epitopes outside the regions mutated in the B.1.351 and B.1.1.7 variants were reportedly recognized by nearly half of the unique spike-specific TCRs. Most participants were white British and females outnumbered males, and the authors suggested that clonal diversity may have been underestimated. A significant rise in spike-specific TCR breadth and depth was observed after two AZD1222 doses relative to day 0 and relative to MenACWY recipients. The whole spike protein was spanned by vaccine-associated CD4 TCRs, and dominant responses were seen in regions 160-218 and 743-854.

The meaning of the sample's time point label: baseline before first vaccination. The vaccinee samples were drawn from two UK trials, COV001 and COV002, one of which was a single-blind randomized controlled phase 2/3 trial testing AZD1222 (ChAdOx1 nCoV-19) in healthy adults. For TCRbeta chain sequencing, PBMC samples from trial participants were taken at day 0 and at day 28 after the second dose. The CDR3 holds 18 amino acids from the cysteine to the phenylalanine. Kept here is only the CDR3 DNA, which spans 54 bases and is read in frame from base 1. V is trimmed back by 4 bases and J by 6 bases, and the junction contains 13 bases that no gene match accounts for. According to the germline V gene (reference sequence), CDR1 reads LGHDT and CDR2 reads YNNKEL. The CDR3 regions of human TCRbeta chains were subjected to immunosequencing. The paper's data handling went like this. TCRs in the repertoires were matched against a reference library of SARS-CoV-2-specific TCRs that had been generated with the MIRA antigen-specificity platform. Breadth was defined as the fraction of unique TCRs that were SARS-CoV-2-associated. Depth was defined as the fraction of total T cells that were SARS-CoV-2-associated. Using the MIRA data, each spike-specific TCR was assigned both to the spike region to which the TCR was reactive and to a CD4 or CD8 class. Log10-transformed breadth and depth values were compared by one-way ANOVA with Sidak's multiple comparisons tests. The table was pulled from immuneACCESS by TCRdb, which kept in-frame rearrangements only. Such tables lose some clones; where checked, under half of the loss comes from unresolved V genes, and the rest has no known cause. The D gene and trimming were derived from the DNA, and the V and J assignments and clone size from that table. Recorded for this sample are more than 95,000 clones; approximately 88% of them occurred a single time. In total, the top ten clones hold 4.5% to 6% of the sample.

Worth noting for this clone: Its antigen is not yet known. No much larger clone exists at a distance of one base, and base qualities are not known.

The receptor was isolated from an adult in good health. This sample comprised peripheral blood, obtained on day 0 of AZD1222 vaccination. The sequence joins TRBV3-1 (or the pseudogene TRBV3-2) to TRBJ1-6, with 9 central nucleotides matching TRBD1. This receptor has the CDR3 CASSRSPGTGSGNSPLHF. The nucleotides read TGTGCCAGCAGCCGGTCACCCGGGACAGGGAGCGGTAATTCACCCCTCCACTTT.